This TCR beta chain was sequenced in a study of blood T cells in healthy people across ages. Every participating donor contributed 8 to 10 milliliters of peripheral blood through a draw. For the second PCR, which ran for 7 to 11 cycles, a sample-barcoded 5' primer and a J-beta primer mix were used. TCRdb called the 5' RACE reads again in MiXCR, with one record for every CDR3 protein. The sample lists some 900,000 distinct CDR3 sequences, roughly 43% occurring once. The TCR comes from a man aged 25 to 40 in good health. The sequenced sample consisted of blood.

The CDR3 nucleotides are TGTGCCAGCAGTTTGCGAGGGGGTTCCCAAGAGACCCAGTACTTC. Translated: CASSLRGGSQETQYF. V usage is TRBV28 and J usage is TRBJ2-5; D is perhaps TRBD1 (6 bases). The CDR3 is made up of 15 amino acids. The germline V and J ends were trimmed by 3 bases and 1 base, with 12 bases remaining between them. Germline V gene data show CDR1 as MDHEN and CDR2 as SYDVKM.